Presented here are 4 T cell receptor beta chains from one specimen sequenced in a study of T cells in Graves' hyperthyroidism and ophthalmopathy. Researchers took RNA transcripts and amplified the TCR beta CDR3 regions from them. The HTBI primer set served for first-round RT-PCR of the TCR CDR3. TCRdb fed the multiplex PCR reads into MiXCR, producing one record per CDR3 protein. The data contain approximately 400,000 distinct CDR3 sequences, 15% to 19% of them singletons. Sequencing was carried out using blood. The source is a woman between 18 and 29 years old with Graves' hyperthyroidism.

This clonotype was picked up many times. This sequence joins TRBV7-3 and TRBJ2-3, with 12 bases that match TRBD2. Trimming cost V 1 base and J 4 bases; bases outside gene matches: 3. The germline V gene encodes CDR1 SGHTA and CDR2 FQGTGA. This CDR3 spans 16 amino acids. CDR3 protein: CASSLSLAGGPDTQYF. CDR3 DNA sequence: TGTGCCAGCAGCTTAAGTCTAGCGGGGGGGCCAGATACGCAGTATTTT.

This clonotype came up once. This chain connects TRBV19 to TRBJ1-5; TRBD1 is a possible D gene (6 bases). V was clipped by 3 bases and J by 0 bases, with 9 bases between them. This CDR3 spans 15 amino acids. CDR1 and CDR2 from the germline V gene are LNHDA and SQIVND (reference sequence). The CDR3, as DNA: TGTGCCAGTAGTATGGGGGCATATAGCAATCAGCCCCAGCATTTT. Translated: CASSMGAYSNQPQHF.

The rearrangement uses TRBV28 and TRBJ1-2, with 8 bases identical to TRBD1. The V gene's germline CDR1 is MDHEN and CDR2 SYDVKM. Trimming at V came to 5 bases and at J to 4 bases, leaving 6 bases not matched to a gene. The length of the CDR3 is 14 residues. The CDR3 DNA reads as TGTGCCAGCAGTATCAGGGGGCGCAGCTATGGCTACACCTTC. Encoded protein: CASSIRGRSYGYTF.

This clonotype came up many times. The V and J genes are TRBV5-4 and TRBJ1-2, with TRBD1 identical over 7 bases. The CDR3 sequence is 14 residues long. The germline V gene has CDR1 SGHNT and CDR2 YYREEE (reference sequence). V trimming: 3 bases; J trimming: 8 bases; junction bases outside the gene matches: 10. CDR3 loop: CASSSDREGYGYTF. The CDR3 DNA is TGTGCCAGCAGCTCTGACAGGGAAGGATACGGCTACACCTTC.